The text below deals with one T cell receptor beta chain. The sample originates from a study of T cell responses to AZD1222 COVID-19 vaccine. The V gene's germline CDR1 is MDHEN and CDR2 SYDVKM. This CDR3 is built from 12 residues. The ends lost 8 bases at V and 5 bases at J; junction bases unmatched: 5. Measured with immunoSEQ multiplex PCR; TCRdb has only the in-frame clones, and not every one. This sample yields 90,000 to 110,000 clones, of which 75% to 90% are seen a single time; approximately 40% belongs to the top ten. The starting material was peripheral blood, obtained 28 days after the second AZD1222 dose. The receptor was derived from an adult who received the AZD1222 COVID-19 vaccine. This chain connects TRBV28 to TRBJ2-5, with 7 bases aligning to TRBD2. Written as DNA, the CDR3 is TGTGCCAGCGGGAGGGCTAGGGAGACCCAGTACTTC. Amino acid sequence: CASGRARETQYF.